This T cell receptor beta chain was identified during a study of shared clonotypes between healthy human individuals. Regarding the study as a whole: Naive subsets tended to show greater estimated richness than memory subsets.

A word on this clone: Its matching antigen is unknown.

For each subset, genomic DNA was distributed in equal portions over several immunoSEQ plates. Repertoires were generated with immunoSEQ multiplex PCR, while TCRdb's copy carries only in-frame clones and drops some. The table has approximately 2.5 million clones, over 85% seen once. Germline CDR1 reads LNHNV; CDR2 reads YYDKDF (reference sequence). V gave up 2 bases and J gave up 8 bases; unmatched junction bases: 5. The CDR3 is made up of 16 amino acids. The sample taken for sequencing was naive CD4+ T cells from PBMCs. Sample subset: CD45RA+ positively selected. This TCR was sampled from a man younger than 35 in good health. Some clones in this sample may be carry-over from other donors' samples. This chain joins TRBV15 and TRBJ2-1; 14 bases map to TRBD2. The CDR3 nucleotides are TGTGCCACCAGCAGAAGGGCGGGACTAGCGGGAGATGAGCAGTTCTTC. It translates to CATSRRAGLAGDEQFF.